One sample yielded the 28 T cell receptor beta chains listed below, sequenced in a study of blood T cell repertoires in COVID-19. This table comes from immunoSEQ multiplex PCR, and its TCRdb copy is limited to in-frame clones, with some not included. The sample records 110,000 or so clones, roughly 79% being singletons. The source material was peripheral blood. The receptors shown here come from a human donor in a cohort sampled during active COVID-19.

CDR3 bases: TGTGCCAGTAGTCATACCGGGACAGGGGGGGAAAGGCAGTTCTTC. It specifies CASSHTGTGGERQFF. This chain links TRBV19 with TRBJ2-1, with 11 bases fitting TRBD1. CDR1 is LNHDA, CDR2 SQIVND, per germline (reference sequence). V lost 5 bases, J lost 12 bases, and 12 bases stayed unmatched. The CDR3 has 15 amino acids.

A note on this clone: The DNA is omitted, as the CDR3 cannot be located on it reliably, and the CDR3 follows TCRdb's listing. CDR3 in amino acids: CASSSTSDRGGLSIQYF. V and J are TRBV9 and TRBJ2-4; TRBD1, as called in the table, went unchecked against the DNA. Termini included, the CDR3 measures 17 amino acids. The germline V gene has CDR1 SGDLS and CDR2 YYNGEE.

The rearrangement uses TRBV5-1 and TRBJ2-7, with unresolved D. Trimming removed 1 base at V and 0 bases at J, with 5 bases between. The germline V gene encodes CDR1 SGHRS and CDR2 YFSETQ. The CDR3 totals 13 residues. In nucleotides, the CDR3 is TGCGCCAGCAGCTTGTACAGCTCCTACGAGCAGTACTTC. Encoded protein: CASSLYSSYEQYF.

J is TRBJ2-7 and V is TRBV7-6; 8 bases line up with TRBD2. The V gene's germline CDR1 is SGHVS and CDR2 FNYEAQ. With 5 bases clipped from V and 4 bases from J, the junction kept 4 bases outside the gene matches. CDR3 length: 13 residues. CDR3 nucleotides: TGTGCCAGCAGCGCCGGGGGGGCATACGAGCAGTACTTC. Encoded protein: CASSAGGAYEQYF.

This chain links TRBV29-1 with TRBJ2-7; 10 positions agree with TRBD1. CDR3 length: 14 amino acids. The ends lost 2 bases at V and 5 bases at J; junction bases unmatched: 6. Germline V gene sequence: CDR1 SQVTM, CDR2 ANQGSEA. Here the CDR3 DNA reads TGCAGCGTTGAACTTGACAGGGGGCTGGACGAGCAGTACTTC. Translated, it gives CSVELDRGLDEQYF.

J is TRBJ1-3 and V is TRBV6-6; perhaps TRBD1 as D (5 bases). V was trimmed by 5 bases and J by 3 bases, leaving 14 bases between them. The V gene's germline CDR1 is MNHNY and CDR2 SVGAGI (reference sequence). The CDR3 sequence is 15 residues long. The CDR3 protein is CASSPGGTSGNTIYF. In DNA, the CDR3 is TGTGCCAGCAGTCCAGGCGGGACGAGTGGAAACACCATATATTTT.

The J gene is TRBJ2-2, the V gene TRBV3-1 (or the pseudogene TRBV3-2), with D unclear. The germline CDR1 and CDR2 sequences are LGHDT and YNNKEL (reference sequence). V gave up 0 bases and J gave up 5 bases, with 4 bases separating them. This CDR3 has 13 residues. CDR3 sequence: CASSQDPTGELFF. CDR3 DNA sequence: TGTGCCAGCAGCCAAGATCCAACCGGGGAGCTGTTTTTT.

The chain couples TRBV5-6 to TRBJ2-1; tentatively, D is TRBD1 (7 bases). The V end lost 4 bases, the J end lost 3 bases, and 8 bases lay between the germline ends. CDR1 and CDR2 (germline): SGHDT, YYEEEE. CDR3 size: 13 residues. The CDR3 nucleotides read TGTGCCAGCAGCCAGGGGGGCTACAATGAGCAGTTCTTC. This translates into CASSQGGYNEQFF.

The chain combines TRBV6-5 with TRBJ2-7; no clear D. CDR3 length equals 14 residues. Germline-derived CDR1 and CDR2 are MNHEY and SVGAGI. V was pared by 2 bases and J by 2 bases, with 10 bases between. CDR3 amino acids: CASSYMSTPYEQYF. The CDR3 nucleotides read TGTGCCAGCAGTTACATGTCTACCCCCTACGAGCAGTACTTC.

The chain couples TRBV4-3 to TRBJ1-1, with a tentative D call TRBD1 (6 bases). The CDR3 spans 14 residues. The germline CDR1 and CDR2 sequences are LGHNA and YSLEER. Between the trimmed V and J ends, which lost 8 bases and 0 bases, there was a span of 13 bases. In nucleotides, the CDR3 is TGCGCCAGCGCCAGGGGAGACCTGAACACTGAAGCTTTCTTT. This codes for CASARGDLNTEAFF.

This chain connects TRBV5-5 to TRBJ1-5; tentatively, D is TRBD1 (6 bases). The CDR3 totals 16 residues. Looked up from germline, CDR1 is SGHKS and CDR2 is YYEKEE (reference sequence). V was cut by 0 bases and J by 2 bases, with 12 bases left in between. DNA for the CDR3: TGTGCCAGCAGCTTGGTGGGGGGGCTAGGCAATCAGCCCCAGCATTTT. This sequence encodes CASSLVGGLGNQPQHF.

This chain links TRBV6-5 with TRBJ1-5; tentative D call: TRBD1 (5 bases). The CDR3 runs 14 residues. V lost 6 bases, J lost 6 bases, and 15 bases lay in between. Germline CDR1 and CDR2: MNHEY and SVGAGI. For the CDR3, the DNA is TGTGCCAGCAGCCAGGACTGGGGGGTTCAGCCCCAGCATTTT. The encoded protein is CASSQDWGVQPQHF.

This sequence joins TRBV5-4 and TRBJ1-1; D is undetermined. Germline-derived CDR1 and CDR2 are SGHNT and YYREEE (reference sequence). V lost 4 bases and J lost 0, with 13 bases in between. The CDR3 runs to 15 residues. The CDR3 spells CASSPSQTLNTEAFF. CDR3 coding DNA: TGTGCCAGCAGCCCTTCACAGACCTTGAACACTGAAGCTTTCTTT. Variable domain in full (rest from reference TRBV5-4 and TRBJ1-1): ETGVTQSPTHLIKTRGQQVTLRCSSQSGHNTVSWYQQALGQGPQFIFQYYREEENGRGNFPPRFSGLQFPNYSSELNVNALELDDSALYLCASSPSQTLNTEAFFGQGTRLTVV.

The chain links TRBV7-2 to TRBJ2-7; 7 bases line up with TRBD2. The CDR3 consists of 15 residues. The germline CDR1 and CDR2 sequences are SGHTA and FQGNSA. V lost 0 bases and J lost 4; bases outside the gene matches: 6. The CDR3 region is CASSLAHVGGYEQYF. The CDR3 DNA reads TGTGCCAGCAGCTTAGCGCACGTGGGGGGGTACGAGCAGTACTTC.

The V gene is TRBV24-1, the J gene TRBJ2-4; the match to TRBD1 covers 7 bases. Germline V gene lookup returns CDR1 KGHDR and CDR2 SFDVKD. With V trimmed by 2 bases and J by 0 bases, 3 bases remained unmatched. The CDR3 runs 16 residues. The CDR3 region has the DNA TGTGCCACCAGTGATTGGGACAGTTTAGCCAAAAACATTCAGTACTTC. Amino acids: CATSDWDSLAKNIQYF.

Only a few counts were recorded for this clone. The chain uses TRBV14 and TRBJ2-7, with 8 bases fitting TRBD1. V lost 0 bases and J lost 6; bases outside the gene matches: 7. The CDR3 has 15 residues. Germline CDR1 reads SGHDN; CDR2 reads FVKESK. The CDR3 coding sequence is TGTGCCAGCAGCCAAGATTCAAGCAGGGGGCGCGAGCAGTACTTC. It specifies CASSQDSSRGREQYF.

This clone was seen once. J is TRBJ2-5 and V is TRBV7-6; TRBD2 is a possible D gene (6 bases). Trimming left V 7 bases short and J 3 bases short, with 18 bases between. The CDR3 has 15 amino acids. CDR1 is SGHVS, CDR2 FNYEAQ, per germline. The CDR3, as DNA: TGTGCCAGCACCTCACTGGGAGGCAGGGAAGAGACCCAGTACTTC. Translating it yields CASTSLGGREETQYF.

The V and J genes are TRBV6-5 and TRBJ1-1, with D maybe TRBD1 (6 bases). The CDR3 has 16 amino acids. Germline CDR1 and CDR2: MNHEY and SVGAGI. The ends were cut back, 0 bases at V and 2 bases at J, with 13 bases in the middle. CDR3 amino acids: CASSYSGTRGNTEAFF. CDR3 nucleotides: TGTGCCAGCAGTTACTCGGGCACCAGGGGAAACACTGAAGCTTTCTTT.

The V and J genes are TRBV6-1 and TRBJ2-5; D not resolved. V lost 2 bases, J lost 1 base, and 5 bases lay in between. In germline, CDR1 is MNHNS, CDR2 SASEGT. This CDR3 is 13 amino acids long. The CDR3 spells CASSEPSQETQYF. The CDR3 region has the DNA TGTGCCAGCAGTGAACCGTCCCAAGAGACCCAGTACTTC.

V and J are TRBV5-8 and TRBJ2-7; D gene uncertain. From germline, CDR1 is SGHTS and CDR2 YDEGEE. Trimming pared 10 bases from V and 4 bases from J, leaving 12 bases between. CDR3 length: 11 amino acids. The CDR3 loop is CASRPTYEQYF. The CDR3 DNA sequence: TGTGCCTCTCGTCCCACTTACGAGCAGTACTTC.

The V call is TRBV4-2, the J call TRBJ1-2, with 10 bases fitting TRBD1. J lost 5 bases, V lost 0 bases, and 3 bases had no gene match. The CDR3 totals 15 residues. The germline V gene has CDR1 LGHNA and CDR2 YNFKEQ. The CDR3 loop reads CASSQDPGQGYGYTF. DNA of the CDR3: TGTGCCAGCAGCCAAGACCCGGGACAGGGGTATGGCTACACCTTC.

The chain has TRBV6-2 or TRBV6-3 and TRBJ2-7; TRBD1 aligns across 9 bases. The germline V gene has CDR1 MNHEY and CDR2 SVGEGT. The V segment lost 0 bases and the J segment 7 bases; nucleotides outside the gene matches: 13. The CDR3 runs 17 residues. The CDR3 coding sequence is TGTGCCAGCAGTTACTCCATCCCGGACAGGGGCTTGCCTGAGCAGTACTTC. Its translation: CASSYSIPDRGLPEQYF.

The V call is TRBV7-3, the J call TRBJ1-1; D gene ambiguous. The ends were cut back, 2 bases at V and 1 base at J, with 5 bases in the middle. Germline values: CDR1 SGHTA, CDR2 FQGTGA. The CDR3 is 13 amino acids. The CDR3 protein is CASSLEQNTEAFF. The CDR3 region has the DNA TGTGCCAGCAGCTTAGAACAGAACACTGAAGCTTTCTTT.

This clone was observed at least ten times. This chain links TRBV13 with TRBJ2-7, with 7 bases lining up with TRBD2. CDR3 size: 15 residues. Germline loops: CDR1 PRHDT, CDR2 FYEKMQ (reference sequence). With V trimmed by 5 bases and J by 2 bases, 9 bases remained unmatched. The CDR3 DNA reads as TGTGCCAGCAGCCAGCGGGGCCCCCTACCCTACGAGCAGTACTTC. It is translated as CASSQRGPLPYEQYF.

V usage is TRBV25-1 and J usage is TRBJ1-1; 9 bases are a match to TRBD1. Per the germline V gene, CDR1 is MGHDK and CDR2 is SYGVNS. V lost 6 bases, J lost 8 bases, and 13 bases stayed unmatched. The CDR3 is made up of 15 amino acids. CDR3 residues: CASSVTGQGVREAFF. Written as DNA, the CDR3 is TGTGCCAGCAGCGTCACGGGACAGGGAGTTAGGGAAGCTTTCTTT.

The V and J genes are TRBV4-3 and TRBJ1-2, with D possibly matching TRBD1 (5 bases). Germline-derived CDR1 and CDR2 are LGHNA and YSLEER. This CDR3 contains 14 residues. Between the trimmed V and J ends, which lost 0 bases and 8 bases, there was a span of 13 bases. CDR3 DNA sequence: TGCGCCAGCAGCCAAGAGGACACGGCCTGGGGCTACACCTTC. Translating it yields CASSQEDTAWGYTF.

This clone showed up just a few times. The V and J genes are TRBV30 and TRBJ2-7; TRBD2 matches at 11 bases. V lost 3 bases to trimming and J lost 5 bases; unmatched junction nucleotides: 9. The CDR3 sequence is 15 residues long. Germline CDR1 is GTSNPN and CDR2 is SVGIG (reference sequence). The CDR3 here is CAWSPNLAGGNEQYF. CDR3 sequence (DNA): TGTGCCTGGAGCCCGAACCTAGCGGGAGGTAACGAGCAGTACTTC.

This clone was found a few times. In DNA form, the CDR3 reads TGCAGCGTTGCCCAAAGCGGGAGGGCCGCCGAGCAGTACTTC. This translates into CSVAQSGRAAEQYF. This chain links TRBV29-1 with TRBJ2-7, with 10 bases lining up with TRBD2. V gave up 4 bases and J gave up 6 bases; unmatched junction bases: 9. The germline gives CDR1 SQVTM, CDR2 ANQGSEA. There are 14 residues in the CDR3.